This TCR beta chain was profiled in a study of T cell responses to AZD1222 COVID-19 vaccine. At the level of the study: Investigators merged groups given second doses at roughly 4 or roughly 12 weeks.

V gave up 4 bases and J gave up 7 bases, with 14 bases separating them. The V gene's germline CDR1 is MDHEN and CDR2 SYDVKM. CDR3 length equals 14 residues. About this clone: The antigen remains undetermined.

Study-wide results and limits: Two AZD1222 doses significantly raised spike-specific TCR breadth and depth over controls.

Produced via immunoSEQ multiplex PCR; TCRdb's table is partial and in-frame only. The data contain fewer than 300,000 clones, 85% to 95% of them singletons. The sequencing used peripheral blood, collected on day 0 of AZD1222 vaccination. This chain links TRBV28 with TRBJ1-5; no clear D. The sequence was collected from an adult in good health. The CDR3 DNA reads TGTGCCAGCAGTTGGACGTCCGCAAGGCAGCCCCAGCATTTT. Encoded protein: CASSWTSARQPQHF.